This passage covers 30 T cell receptor beta chains from one sample sequenced in a study of OX40 agonist ivuxolimab in advanced cancers. The library was made by the immunoSEQ multiplex PCR assay. Entries here come from immuneACCESS through TCRdb and include only in-frame sequences with V and J called. Some clones fail to appear in such tables; in the studies checked, an unresolved V gene covers under half of the shortfall, and the cause of the remainder is unknown. The sample yields about 46,000 clones; nearly 80% were counted once. 3.9% of the sample lies in the top ten. The sample consisted of CD4+ or CD8+ T cells sorted from blood, taken in a trial of the OX40 agonist ivuxolimab. Every receptor here comes from an adult with an advanced solid tumor such as melanoma, head and neck, liver or kidney cancer.

The chain recombines TRBV28 with TRBJ2-5, with 7 bases lining up with TRBD1. This CDR3 comprises 16 residues. After removal of 5 bases from V and 1 base from J, the junction contained 10 bases not matched to a gene. In germline, CDR1 is MDHEN, CDR2 SYDVKM. CDR3 in DNA: TGTGCCAGCAGTCCCCGACAGGGCCGGAGCCAAGAGACCCAGTACTTC. It is translated as CASSPRQGRSQETQYF.

This clone was counted between two and nine times. The CDR3: CASSPSGADYNEQFF. The CDR3 nucleotides are TGTGCCAGCAGCCCGAGTGGGGCTGACTACAATGAGCAGTTCTTC. The chain joins TRBV7-3 to TRBJ2-1, with D maybe TRBD1 (5 bases). CDR1 is SGHTA and CDR2 is FQGTGA in the germline V gene. There are 15 residues in the CDR3. V was shortened by 5 bases and J by 3 bases, with 14 bases between the two germline ends.

The genes are TRBV4-3 and TRBJ1-2, with unresolved D. Germline CDR1 is LGHNA and CDR2 is YSLEER. V lost 0 bases, J lost 6 bases, and 14 bases lay in between. This CDR3 comprises 15 residues. The CDR3 region has the DNA TGCGCCAGCAGCCAAGACCCGGAGGGAGGGAATGGCTACACCTTC. Residues: CASSQDPEGGNGYTF.

The genes are TRBV10-2 and TRBJ2-1; 14 bases are shared with TRBD2. The CDR3 is 15 residues long. V was clipped by 4 bases and J by 7 bases; unmatched bases: 3. The germline V gene encodes CDR1 WSHSY and CDR2 SAAADI. CDR3 sequence: CASSGGTSGGNEQFF. CDR3 nucleotide sequence: TGCGCCAGCAGTGGTGGGACTAGCGGGGGAAATGAGCAGTTCTTC.

This clone was detected only a few times. V and J are TRBV4-1 and TRBJ2-4, with D possibly being TRBD2 (6 bases). The germline V and J ends were trimmed by 2 bases and 1 base, with 15 bases remaining between them. In germline, CDR1 is MGHRA, CDR2 YSYEKL. The CDR3 spans 17 residues. The CDR3 reads CASSQRDFRDAKNIQYF. Written as DNA, the CDR3 is TGCGCCAGCAGCCAACGGGACTTTCGGGACGCCAAAAACATTCAGTACTTC.

The rearrangement links TRBV6-5 to TRBJ2-7; 8 bases align to TRBD1. The CDR3 sequence is 15 residues long. Losses at the gene ends were 5 bases for V and 2 bases for J; bases not matched to a gene: 8. Germline CDR1 and CDR2: MNHEY and SVGAGI. In DNA, the CDR3 is TGTGCCAGCAGTGCGAAACAGGGGGTCGCCTACGAGCAGTACTTC. As protein: CASSAKQGVAYEQYF.

This clone was observed a few times. The chain combines TRBV5-1 with TRBJ2-3, with D maybe TRBD1 (5 bases). Deletions cut 4 bases from V and 4 bases from J, with 13 bases between. Germline V gene data show CDR1 as SGHRS and CDR2 as YFSETQ. This CDR3 comprises 14 residues. This CDR3 reads CASSKQASPDTQYF. The CDR3 region has the DNA TGCGCCAGCAGCAAACAGGCTTCTCCAGATACGCAGTATTTT.

The chain has TRBV27 and TRBJ2-7, with D perhaps TRBD1 (6 bases). V was pared by 2 bases and J by 0 bases, with 11 bases between. The V gene's germline CDR1 is MNHEY and CDR2 SMNVEV (reference sequence). The CDR3 is made up of 15 amino acids. In DNA, the CDR3 is TGTGCCAGCAGTTTAGGGACAAGGGGCTCCTACGAGCAGTACTTC. Encoded protein: CASSLGTRGSYEQYF.

This rearrangement joins TRBV29-1 to TRBJ1-1; D perhaps matches TRBD1 (5 bases). Germline CDR1 is SQVTM and CDR2 is ANQGSEA. The CDR3 has 12 amino acids. V gave up 7 bases and J gave up 2 bases, with 11 bases separating them. CDR3 sequence: CSGSRVNTEAFF. The CDR3 coding sequence is TGCAGCGGGAGCAGGGTTAACACTGAAGCTTTCTTT. Full variable domain (outside the CDR3, taken from reference TRBV29-1 and TRBJ1-1): SAVISQKPSRDICQRGTSLTIQCQVDSQVTMMFWYRQQPGQSLTLIATANQGSEATYESGFVIDKFPISRPNLTFSTLTVSNMSPEDSSIYLCSGSRVNTEAFFGQGTRLTVV.

This clone was seen a few times. This sequence joins TRBV7-8 and TRBJ2-1, with 7 bases fitting TRBD1. V shed 5 bases and J 7 bases; nucleotides not matched to a gene: 2. Germline CDR1 SGHVS, CDR2 FQNEAQ. The CDR3 covers 12 residues. The CDR3 loop reads CASSTQGNEQFF. CDR3 in DNA: TGTGCCAGCAGCACACAGGGGAATGAGCAGTTCTTC.

V is TRBV10-3 and J is TRBJ2-7; 7 nucleotides align to TRBD1. Germline assignment: CDR1 ENHRY and CDR2 SYGVKD. Unmatched junction bases numbered 10, after V lost 2 bases and J lost 3 bases. The CDR3 is made up of 16 amino acids. The DNA for the CDR3 is TGTGCCATCAGTGAGACCCGCCCGACAGGGAACTACGAGCAGTACTTC. Translation gives CAISETRPTGNYEQYF.

The chain employs TRBV6-1 and TRBJ2-2; D call uncertain. V was pared by 10 bases and J by 0 bases, with 12 bases between. The CDR3 loop spans 14 amino acids. Per the germline V gene, CDR1 is MNHNS and CDR2 is SASEGT. The CDR3 bases are TGTGCCACCAGACTCTTAGCGAACACCGGGGAGCTGTTTTTT. Its protein is CATRLLANTGELFF.

The chain links TRBV19 to TRBJ2-1; 9 positions agree with TRBD2. Germline V gene data show CDR1 as LNHDA and CDR2 as SQIVND (reference sequence). V lost 4 bases to trimming and J lost 3 bases; unmatched junction nucleotides: 7. There are 16 residues in the CDR3. The CDR3 DNA is TGTGCCAGTAGTACCCGGGGTAGCGGGGGCTACAATGAGCAGTTCTTC. It encodes CASSTRGSGGYNEQFF.

The J gene is TRBJ2-1, the V gene TRBV4-3, with D unresolved. V was trimmed by 5 bases and J by 7 bases, leaving 12 bases between them. Germline V CDR1 and CDR2: LGHNA, YSLEER. CDR3 length: 13 amino acids. The CDR3 loop reads CASSGTQKNEQFF. CDR3 nucleotide sequence: TGCGCCAGCAGCGGAACGCAGAAAAATGAGCAGTTCTTC.

The chain has TRBV5-7 and TRBJ2-7; TRBD1 agrees at 10 bases. Being an ORF, TRBV5-7 has a function that is uncertain. J gave up 3 bases and V 2 bases, and 8 bases lay outside the gene matches. This CDR3 has 16 residues. The CDR3 is CASSFMFGTGVYEQYF. The CDR3 nucleotides read TGTGCCAGCAGCTTTATGTTCGGGACAGGGGTCTACGAGCAGTACTTC.

The chain couples TRBV29-1 to TRBJ1-2; tentatively, D is TRBD1 (6 bases). CDR1 is SQVTM and CDR2 is ANQGSEA in the germline V gene. The CDR3 length is 12 residues. The CDR3 region has the DNA TGCACCGCCGCCGGGGGGCCAGGTGGCTACACCTTC. This gives the protein CTAAGGPGGYTF.

This clone was seen more than once but under ten times. The gene calls are TRBV5-4 and TRBJ1-2; 7 bases agree with TRBD1. Per the germline V gene, CDR1 is SGHNT and CDR2 is YYREEE (reference sequence). The CDR3 sequence is 14 residues long. V shed 2 bases and J 4 bases; nucleotides not matched to a gene: 5. The CDR3 region has the DNA TGTGCCAGCAGCTTAGGCAGGGGGGGCTATGGCTACACCTTC. Translating it yields CASSLGRGGYGYTF.

The chain joins TRBV6-1 to TRBJ1-5; no clear D. Germline CDR1 is MNHNS and CDR2 is SASEGT. V lost 7 bases and J lost 1, with 11 bases in between. The CDR3 runs to 14 residues. Here the CDR3 DNA reads TGTGCCAGCACATCAGCACTAAGCAATCAGCCCCAGCATTTT. The encoded protein is CASTSALSNQPQHF.

The chain combines TRBV9 with TRBJ2-1; D is unresolved. Germline V gene sequence: CDR1 SGDLS, CDR2 YYNGEE. This CDR3 has 15 residues. V was pared by 3 bases and J by 1 base, with 11 bases between. CDR3 protein: CASSGVPTSYNEQFF. In DNA form, the CDR3 reads TGTGCCAGCAGCGGGGTCCCGACTTCCTACAATGAGCAGTTCTTC.

The chain combines TRBV6-6 with TRBJ2-2; D is unresolved. Germline lookup yields CDR1 MNHNY and CDR2 SVGAGI (reference sequence). The V end lost 8 bases, the J end lost 6 bases, and 16 bases lay between the germline ends. CDR3 size: 14 residues. CDR3: CASATQPTPGELFF. As DNA, the CDR3 is TGTGCCAGCGCCACTCAACCTACTCCCGGGGAGCTGTTTTTT.

This chain connects TRBV5-5 to TRBJ2-2, with 11 nucleotides matching TRBD2. Trimming at V came to 4 bases and at J to 7 bases, leaving 6 bases not matched to a gene. The CDR3 has 15 amino acids. CDR1 and CDR2 (germline): SGHKS, YYEKEE (reference sequence). CDR3 region: CASSELAGVGGELFF. In DNA form, the CDR3 reads TGTGCCAGCAGCGAACTAGCGGGAGTAGGCGGGGAGCTGTTTTTT.

CDR3 bases: TGTGCCAGCAGTTACTCGAGAGGGGGCACAGATACGCAGTATTTT. Protein sequence: CASSYSRGGTDTQYF. The gene calls are TRBV6-6 and TRBJ2-3; TRBD1 or TRBD2 may be the D gene (5 bases each). The CDR3 extends over 15 amino acids. V was trimmed by 0 bases and J by 1 base, leaving 8 bases between them. Germline lookup yields CDR1 MNHNY and CDR2 SVGAGI (reference sequence).

V usage is TRBV5-4 and J usage is TRBJ2-7; 11 bases map to TRBD2. The CDR3 has 15 amino acids. Germline V gene sequence: CDR1 SGHNT, CDR2 YYREEE (reference sequence). The V gene end was trimmed by 4 bases and the J gene end by 2 bases; junction bases not matched to a gene: 5. The CDR3 coding sequence is TGTGCCAGCAGCCCGGGACTAGCGGAAACCTACGAGCAGTACTTC. Its translation: CASSPGLAETYEQYF.

J is TRBJ1-2 and V is TRBV30; the D is unclear. Germline lookup yields CDR1 GTSNPN and CDR2 SVGIG (reference sequence). This CDR3 is built from 13 residues. Between the trimmed V and J ends, which lost 2 bases and 4 bases, there was a span of 11 bases. Here the CDR3 DNA reads TGTGCCTGGAGTAGCAGGAGGTTCTATGGCTACACCTTC. This gives the protein CAWSSRRFYGYTF.

This chain links TRBV7-6 with TRBJ1-1; D unclear. The CDR3 is 13 residues long. The germline CDR1 and CDR2 sequences are SGHVS and FNYEAQ. V lost 5 bases and J lost 1, with 8 bases in between. The CDR3 DNA is TGTGCCAGCAGCGCCCAGACGAACACTGAAGCTTTCTTT. It is translated as CASSAQTNTEAFF.

This clone has a handful of counts. This chain links TRBV11-3 with TRBJ1-4, with a possible D match to TRBD1 (6 bases). Per the germline V gene, CDR1 is SGHNT and CDR2 is YENEEA. V was trimmed by 8 bases and J by 0 bases, leaving 13 bases between them. The CDR3 is made up of 15 amino acids. The CDR3: CASRGGPATNEKLFF. The CDR3 DNA reads TGTGCCAGCCGTGGGGGGCCGGCAACTAATGAAAAACTGTTTTTT.

CDR3 bases: TGTGCCAGCAGTGAACCGGGACAGCGAGAGGATGAGCAGTTCTTC. Residues: CASSEPGQREDEQFF. The V and J genes are TRBV6-1 and TRBJ2-1, with 7 nucleotides matching TRBD1. J gave up 8 bases and V 2 bases, and 9 bases lay outside the gene matches. The CDR3 has 15 residues. CDR1 MNHNS and CDR2 SASEGT come from the germline V gene.

V and J are TRBV5-1 and TRBJ1-2; D is undetermined. There are 16 residues in the CDR3. V was trimmed by 0 bases and J by 0 bases, leaving 12 bases between them. Germline CDR1 SGHRS, CDR2 YFSETQ. DNA for the CDR3: TGCGCCAGCAGCTTGGTTCCAGGACCCACTAACTATGGCTACACCTTC. Its translation: CASSLVPGPTNYGYTF.

This clone turned up a few times. The CDR3 spells CASNLGLRGVQETQYF. For the CDR3, the DNA is TGTGCCAGCAACCTGGGTCTACGCGGAGTACAAGAGACCCAGTACTTC. This sequence joins TRBV11-2 and TRBJ2-5; D call uncertain. CDR1 and CDR2 (germline): SGHAT, FQNNGV. Between the trimmed V and J ends, which lost 7 bases and 2 bases, there was a span of 20 bases. This CDR3 is 16 amino acids long.

The V gene is TRBV18, the J gene TRBJ1-2; D might be TRBD1 (6 bases). Germline loops: CDR1 KGHSH, CDR2 LQKENI. The CDR3 loop spans 15 amino acids. Trimming shortened V by 1 base and J by 7 bases, and 16 bases separated the two germline ends. CDR3 DNA: TGTGCCAGCTCACCACAGCTATTACAGGGAGGTGGCTACACCTTC. This encodes CASSPQLLQGGGYTF.